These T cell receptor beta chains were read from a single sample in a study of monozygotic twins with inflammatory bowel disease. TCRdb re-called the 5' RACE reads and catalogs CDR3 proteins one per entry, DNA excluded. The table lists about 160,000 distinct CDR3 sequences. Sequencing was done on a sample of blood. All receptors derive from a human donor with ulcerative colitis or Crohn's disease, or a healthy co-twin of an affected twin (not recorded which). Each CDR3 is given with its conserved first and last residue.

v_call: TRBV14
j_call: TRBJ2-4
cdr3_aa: CASSQRSGGVAKNIQYF

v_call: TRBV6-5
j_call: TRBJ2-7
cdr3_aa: CASSYLGQGAYEQYF

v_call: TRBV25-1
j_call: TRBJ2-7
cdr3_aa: CASSPVAYEQYF

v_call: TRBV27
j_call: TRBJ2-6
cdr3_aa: CASTRPGANVLTF

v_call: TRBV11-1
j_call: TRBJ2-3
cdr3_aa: CASSWGTGTTDTQYF

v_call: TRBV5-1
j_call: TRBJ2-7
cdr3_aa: CASSLSPYEQYF

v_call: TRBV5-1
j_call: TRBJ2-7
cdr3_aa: CASSLGEGAYEQYF

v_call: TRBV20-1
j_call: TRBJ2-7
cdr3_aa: CSAVPGSAYEQYF

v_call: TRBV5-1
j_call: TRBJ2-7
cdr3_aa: CASSLEVTAYEQYF

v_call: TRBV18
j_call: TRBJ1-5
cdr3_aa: CASSPTGYSNQPQHF

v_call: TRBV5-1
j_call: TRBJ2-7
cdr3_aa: CASSFGQGREQYF

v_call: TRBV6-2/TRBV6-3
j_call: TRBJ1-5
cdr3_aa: CASRLTGVHQPQHF

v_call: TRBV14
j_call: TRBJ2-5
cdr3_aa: CASSQGRTLRLGTQYF

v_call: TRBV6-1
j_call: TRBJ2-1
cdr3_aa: CATVGAGGLIYNEQFF

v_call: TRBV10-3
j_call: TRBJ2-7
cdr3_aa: CATSEGTSPDYEQYF

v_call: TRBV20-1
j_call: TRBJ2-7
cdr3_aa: CSALHAGFSYEQYF

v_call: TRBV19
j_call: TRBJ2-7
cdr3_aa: CASSINAGVTYEQYF

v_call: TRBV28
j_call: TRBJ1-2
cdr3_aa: CASTPRPLYGYTF

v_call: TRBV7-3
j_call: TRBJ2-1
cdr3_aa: CASSLRAIAGNNEQFF

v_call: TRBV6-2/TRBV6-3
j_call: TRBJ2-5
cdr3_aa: CASSYYSGEETQYF

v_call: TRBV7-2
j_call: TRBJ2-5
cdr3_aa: CASSYTRGTQETQYF

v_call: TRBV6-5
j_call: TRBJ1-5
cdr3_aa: CATSLEHLRGPQHF

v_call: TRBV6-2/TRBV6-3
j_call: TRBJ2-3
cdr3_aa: CASSYSASGSYGTDTQYF

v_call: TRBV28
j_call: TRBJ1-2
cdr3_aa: CASSAAGTGNYGYTF

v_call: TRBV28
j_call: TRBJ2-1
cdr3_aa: CASSLSDTYNEQFF

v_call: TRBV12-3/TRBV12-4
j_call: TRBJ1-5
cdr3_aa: CASSSGQNQPQHF

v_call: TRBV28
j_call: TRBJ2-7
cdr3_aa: CASRHITINPRTGYEQYF

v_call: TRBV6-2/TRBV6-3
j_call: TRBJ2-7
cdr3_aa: CASSTGTSGNYEQYF

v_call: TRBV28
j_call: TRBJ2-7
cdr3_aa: CASSFAGTGSSYEQYF

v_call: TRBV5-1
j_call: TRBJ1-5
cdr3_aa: CASSLGGSGQPQHF

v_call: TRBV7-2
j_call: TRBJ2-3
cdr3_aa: CASSYSSNPTDTQYF

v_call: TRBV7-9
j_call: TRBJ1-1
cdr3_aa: CASSLGVRSEAFF

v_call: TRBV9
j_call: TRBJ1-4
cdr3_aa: CASSVEGGGVGEKLFF

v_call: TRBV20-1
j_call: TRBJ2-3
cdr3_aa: CSASPVAGNADTQYF

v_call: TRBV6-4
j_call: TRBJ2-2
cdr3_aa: CASSELAGDTGELFF

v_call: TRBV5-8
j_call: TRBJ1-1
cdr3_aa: CASSLIWGDTEAFF

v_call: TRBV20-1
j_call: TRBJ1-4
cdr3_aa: CSAPLRRTDEKLFF